One sample yielded the 27 T cell receptor beta chains listed below, sequenced in a study of T cells in Graves' hyperthyroidism and ophthalmopathy. It was RNA transcripts that yielded the amplified TCR beta CDR3 regions. RT-PCR in the first round (using the HTBI primer set) targeted the TCR CDR3. One entry per CDR3 protein, called by TCRdb with MiXCR from the multiplex PCR reads. The sample has 40,000 to 55,000 distinct CDR3 sequences, 45% to 50% seen once; the top ten hold roughly 32%. Sequenced input: peripheral blood or thyroid tissue (not recorded which). These receptors were taken from a woman aged 45-59 years with Graves' hyperthyroidism.

There are many counts of this clonotype. This chain links TRBV2 with TRBJ1-2; no reliable D call. The germline V and J ends were trimmed by 4 bases and 4 bases, with 7 bases remaining between them. This CDR3 is built from 12 residues. Germline CDR1 SNHLY, CDR2 FYNNEI. The CDR3, as DNA: TGTGCCAGCAGTGGACTGAGCTATGGCTACACCTTC. This sequence encodes CASSGLSYGYTF.

The CDR3 is CASSPRLAGPKSGEQYF. CDR3 DNA: TGTGCCAGCAGTCCCAGACTAGCGGGCCCGAAGTCAGGCGAGCAGTACTTC. J is TRBJ2-7 and V is TRBV7-2; TRBD2 aligns across 10 bases. J was trimmed by 6 bases and V by 6 bases; bases with no gene match: 17. The CDR3 length is 17 residues. The V gene's germline CDR1 is SGHTA and CDR2 FQGNSA. The variable domain in full, completed from reference TRBV7-2 and TRBJ2-7, reads GAGVSQSPSNKVTEKGKDVELRCDPISGHTALYWYRQSLGQGLEFLIYFQGNSAPDKSGLPSDRFSAERTGGSVSTLTIQRTQQEDSAVYLCASSPRLAGPKSGEQYFGPGTRLTVT.

In its sample, this clonotype ranks as medium-sized. The V and J genes are TRBV11-2 and TRBJ1-1; D is undetermined. V was shortened by 5 bases and J by 1 base, with 8 bases between the two germline ends. The CDR3 covers 13 residues. Germline assignment: CDR1 SGHAT and CDR2 FQNNGV. Here the CDR3 DNA reads TGTGCCAGCAGCCAGGACCCGAACACTGAAGCTTTCTTT. Amino acid sequence: CASSQDPNTEAFF.

V usage is TRBV7-2 and J usage is TRBJ2-7, with D hard to call. The length of the CDR3 is 15 residues. Trimming removed 8 bases at V and 1 base at J, with 18 bases between. Germline V gene sequence: CDR1 SGHTA, CDR2 FQGNSA. CDR3 DNA: TGTGCCAGCTGGCGAGGAGTTGTCCCATCCTACGAGCAGTACTTC. This gives the protein CASWRGVVPSYEQYF. Variable domain in full (rest from reference TRBV7-2 and TRBJ2-7): GAGVSQSPSNKVTEKGKDVELRCDPISGHTALYWYRQSLGQGLEFLIYFQGNSAPDKSGLPSDRFSAERTGGSVSTLTIQRTQQEDSAVYLCASWRGVVPSYEQYFGPGTRLTVT.

This clonotype was counted a few times. This chain connects TRBV20-1 to TRBJ2-7; 12 nucleotides agree with TRBD2. This CDR3 has 15 amino acids. Germline lookup yields CDR1 DFQATT and CDR2 SNEGSKA (reference sequence). V shed 4 bases, J shed 3 bases, and the junction held 7 bases outside the gene matches. The CDR3, as DNA: TGCAGTGCTATTGCCGGGACTAGCGGGTTCTACGAGCAGTACTTC. Its translation: CSAIAGTSGFYEQYF.

Here the CDR3 reads CASSLDGPSYEQYF. Written as DNA, the CDR3 is TGCGCCAGCAGCTTGGATGGCCCATCCTACGAGCAGTACTTC. The chain links TRBV5-1 to TRBJ2-7; D gene ambiguous. Germline CDR1 SGHRS, CDR2 YFSETQ. This CDR3 contains 14 residues. V shed 0 bases and J shed 1 base, with 8 bases lying between them.

This clonotype has only one observation. The chain is built from TRBV7-9 and TRBJ1-6; D not certain. The germline V gene has CDR1 SEHNR and CDR2 FQNEAQ (reference sequence). With 1 base removed from V and 9 bases from J, the gap between germline ends came to 7 bases. The CDR3 is 13 residues long. The CDR3 nucleotides read TGTGCCAGCAGCTTAGATTGGGGTTCACCCCTCCACTTT. Amino acid sequence: CASSLDWGSPLHF.

The chain recombines TRBV10-3 with TRBJ2-5, with 7 nucleotides matching TRBD1. The CDR3 has 15 amino acids. Germline V lookup: CDR1 ENHRY, CDR2 SYGVKD. The ends lost 3 bases at V and 5 bases at J; junction bases unmatched: 9. CDR3 sequence reads: CAISELLGTAETQYF. In DNA, the CDR3 is TGTGCCATCAGTGAACTCCTAGGGACAGCGGAGACCCAGTACTTC.

This clonotype has at least ten counts. This may be a read error: a much more frequent sequence differs by one nucleotide. V is TRBV15 and J is TRBJ1-1; D call uncertain. V was cut by 1 base and J by 5 bases, with 11 bases left in between. Germline V gives CDR1 LNHNV, CDR2 YYDKDF (reference sequence). This CDR3 contains 14 residues. This chain's CDR3 is CATSRVLKETEAFF. DNA for the CDR3: TGTGCCACCAGCAGAGTGTTAAAGGAGACTGAAGCTTTCTTT.

In regard to this clonotype: This is likely a read error, given that the CDR3 carries no conserved phenylalanine or tryptophan at its end. It is unclear where the CDR3 begins or ends on the DNA, so no DNA is shown, and the CDR3 is as TCRdb lists it. The chain has TRBV7-2 and TRBJ2-7; the table's D call of TRBD2 was not tested on the DNA. The CDR3 is 14 residues long, counting both termini. The germline V gene has CDR1 SGHTA and CDR2 FQGNSA. The CDR3 here is CASKTLAGGYEQHL.

In this sample, this clonotype is medium-sized. This chain joins TRBV29-1 and TRBJ2-5; 7 positions agree with TRBD1. Germline lookup yields CDR1 SQVTM and CDR2 ANQGSEA. This CDR3 has 13 amino acids. Germline trimming cut 6 bases from V and 2 bases from J; bases unmatched to any gene: 6. The CDR3: CSVRKGQQETQYF. Here the CDR3 DNA reads TGCAGCGTCAGGAAGGGACAGCAAGAGACCCAGTACTTC.

This clonotype was picked up many times. The CDR3 DNA follows: TGTGCCAGCAATTTGGGACGAGATCCCACCGGGGAGCTGTTTTTT. This encodes CASNLGRDPTGELFF. The rearrangement links TRBV28 to TRBJ2-2; D assignment may be TRBD1 or TRBD2 (5 bases each). The germline CDR1 and CDR2 sequences are MDHEN and SYDVKM. V shed 7 bases and J shed 4 bases, with 16 bases lying between them. The CDR3 is made up of 15 amino acids.

This clonotype was seen once. This rearrangement joins TRBV7-9 to TRBJ1-2; TRBD1 might be the D (5 bases). This CDR3 spans 16 amino acids. From germline, CDR1 is SEHNR and CDR2 FQNEAQ (reference sequence). Between the trimmed V and J ends, which lost 1 base and 2 bases, there was a span of 14 bases. CDR3 loop: CASSLDAGAANYGYTF. CDR3 DNA sequence: TGTGCCAGCAGCTTAGACGCCGGGGCAGCAAACTATGGCTACACCTTC.

V gene TRBV2 combines with J gene TRBJ2-7; D is unresolved. The germline V gene has CDR1 SNHLY and CDR2 FYNNEI. The CDR3 extends over 11 amino acids. The ends were cut back, 6 bases at V and 3 bases at J, with 6 bases in the middle. This CDR3 reads CASRMSYEQYF. DNA for the CDR3: TGTGCCAGCAGAATGAGCTACGAGCAGTACTTC.

The genes are TRBV7-2 and TRBJ1-1, with TRBD1 matching over 9 bases. The J segment lost 11 bases and the V segment lost 4 bases, leaving 8 bases of the junction unmatched. Germline V gene sequence: CDR1 SGHTA, CDR2 FQGNSA. The CDR3 extends over 13 amino acids. The CDR3 is CASSYGTGYVAFF. CDR3 DNA sequence: TGTGCCAGCAGCTACGGGACAGGGTATGTCGCTTTCTTT.

This sequence joins TRBV29-1 and TRBJ2-7, with 16 bases lining up with TRBD2. This CDR3 spans 17 amino acids. Unmatched junction bases numbered 9, after V lost 3 bases and J lost 4 bases. The germline gives CDR1 SQVTM, CDR2 ANQGSEA. CDR3: CSVDLGTSGRAAYEQYF. In DNA, the CDR3 is TGCAGCGTTGACCTGGGGACTAGCGGGAGGGCCGCGTACGAGCAGTACTTC.

The rearrangement links TRBV10-2 to TRBJ2-7; 8 bases agree with TRBD1. The CDR3 spans 13 residues. Germline values: CDR1 WSHSY, CDR2 SAAADI. The V and J ends lost 8 bases and 0 bases, in that order; junction bases with no gene match: 3. Here the CDR3 DNA reads TGCGCCAGCGGACAGGGAAGCTCCTACGAGCAGTACTTC. Its translation: CASGQGSSYEQYF.

This clonotype was observed at least ten times. This rearrangement joins TRBV20-1 to TRBJ1-2, with a possible D match to TRBD1 (5 bases). This CDR3 spans 13 amino acids. Looked up from germline, CDR1 is DFQATT and CDR2 is SNEGSKA (reference sequence). V was shortened by 5 bases and J by 1 base, with 11 bases between the two germline ends. The CDR3 sequence: CSAPDNINYGYTF. In DNA form, the CDR3 reads TGCAGTGCTCCGGACAATATTAACTATGGCTACACCTTC.

The chain links TRBV20-1 to TRBJ2-3, with D perhaps TRBD2 (7 bases). Deletions cut 0 bases from V and 4 bases from J, with 11 bases between. CDR1 and CDR2 from the germline V gene are DFQATT and SNEGSKA (reference sequence). There are 14 residues in the CDR3. The CDR3: CSARDWGGPDTQYF. The CDR3 nucleotides read TGCAGTGCTAGAGATTGGGGGGGGCCAGATACGCAGTATTTT.

The V gene is TRBV4-2, the J gene TRBJ2-3; the D gene is possibly TRBD2 (6 bases). Germline V gene sequence: CDR1 LGHNA, CDR2 YNFKEQ. The CDR3 is made up of 15 amino acids. V dropped 0 bases and J dropped 2 bases, with 9 bases sitting between them. The DNA of the CDR3 is TGTGCCAGCAGCCAAGAGGAGGGGACCACAGATACGCAGTATTTT. Translating gives CASSQEEGTTDTQYF.

The chain combines TRBV20-1 with TRBJ1-5; no clear D. Germline loops: CDR1 DFQATT, CDR2 SNEGSKA (reference sequence). The CDR3 length is 13 residues. Trimming pared 3 bases from V and 1 base from J, leaving 7 bases between. CDR3 protein: CSARGESNQPQHF. The CDR3 DNA sequence: TGCAGTGCTAGGGGTGAGAGCAATCAGCCCCAGCATTTT.

This clonotype was observed at least ten times. This chain joins TRBV20-1 and TRBJ2-7; 12 nucleotides align to TRBD2. Trimming took 5 bases from V and 4 from J; bases not matched to a gene: 6. CDR3 length equals 14 residues. Germline CDR1 is DFQATT and CDR2 is SNEGSKA (reference sequence). The CDR3 DNA is TGCAGTGCTGCTCTAGCGGGAGGGAGGTACGAGCAGTACTTC. Translating gives CSAALAGGRYEQYF.

Notes on this clonotype: One junction end does not reproduce the germline sequence, and a read error may be involved. The gene calls are TRBV10-2 and TRBJ1-1, with a weak D call TRBD1 (6 bases). Germline V gives CDR1 WSHSY, CDR2 SAAADI. CDR3 length: 15 residues. CDR3 in DNA: TGCGCCAGCAGTGAAGCCGCGGCAGGGGTGGATGAAGCCTTCTTT. Amino acids: CASSEAAAGVDEAFF.

V usage is TRBV5-1 and J usage is TRBJ1-2; TRBD1 aligns across 10 bases. There are 13 residues in the CDR3. Germline CDR1 reads SGHRS; CDR2 reads YFSETQ. Germline trimming cut 0 bases from V and 8 bases from J; bases unmatched to any gene: 1. CDR3 protein: CASSLGQGAGYTF. CDR3 nucleotides: TGCGCCAGCAGCTTGGGACAGGGGGCCGGCTACACCTTC. Using reference TRBV5-1 and TRBJ1-2 for the parts outside the CDR3, the full variable domain is KAGVTQTPRYLIKTRGQQVTLSCSPISGHRSVSWYQQTPGQGLQFLFEYFSETQRNKGNFPGRFSGRQFSNSRSEMNVSTLELGDSALYLCASSLGQGAGYTFGSGTRLTVV.

The chain is built from TRBV7-2 and TRBJ2-5; unclear D gene. V shed 2 bases and J shed 4 bases, with 11 bases lying between them. Germline CDR1 reads SGHTA; CDR2 reads FQGNSA. This CDR3 has 14 amino acids. The CDR3 sequence is CASSLPSRGETQYF. Here the CDR3 DNA reads TGTGCCAGCAGCTTACCCAGCAGAGGAGAGACCCAGTACTTC.

This clonotype has a count of ten or more. The chain uses TRBV7-9 and TRBJ2-7; D unresolved. Deletions cut 2 bases from V and 2 bases from J, with 10 bases between. The CDR3 totals 14 residues. Germline V gene lookup returns CDR1 SEHNR and CDR2 FQNEAQ (reference sequence). CDR3 DNA: TGTGCCAGCAGCTTATCGCAGGTTACCTACGAGCAGTACTTC. It yields the protein CASSLSQVTYEQYF.

The V gene is TRBV2, the J gene TRBJ1-2; D unresolved. This CDR3 contains 14 residues. The germline V gene has CDR1 SNHLY and CDR2 FYNNEI. With 7 bases removed from V and 4 bases from J, the gap between germline ends came to 16 bases. CDR3 nucleotide sequence: TGTGCCAGCATGTCTTCCCGAACTCCCTATGGCTACACCTTC. Translation: CASMSSRTPYGYTF. Full variable domain (remainder filled in from reference TRBV2 and TRBJ1-2): EPEVTQTPSHQVTQMGQEVILRCVPISNHLYFYWYRQILGQKVEFLVSFYNNEISEKSEIFDDQFSVERPDGSNFTLKIRSTKLEDSAMYFCASMSSRTPYGYTFGSGTRLTVV.